This T cell receptor beta chain was captured in a study of beta chain features in type 1 diabetes (dated by TCRdb to 2016 to 2019). Notes on the research overall: Mean age, gender distribution, total cell number and subset yield were not different between patients and healthy donors. In the study, TCRB repertoires of sorted circulating CD4+ T cell subsets from recently diagnosed type 1 diabetes patients were compared with those of matched healthy donors. Regulatory and stem cell-like memory subsets were obtained from only 8 patients and about eight healthy donors, while naive and central memory subsets were obtained from all 30 or so donors. A total of 107,917,701 sorted cells were examined across all samples, and RNA yield correlated strongly with the number of cells per subset.

From each donor, a single peripheral blood sample of about 110 mL on average was drawn into heparinised tubes. Naive, central memory, regulatory and stem cell-like memory CD4+ T cells were sorted on a BD FACSAria II using a panel including CD45RO, CCR7, CD25, CD127, CD95 and CD27. Every sorted population had a purity above 95%. Right away, PBMCs were isolated by Lymphoprep density gradient centrifugation and were stained directly, with no culture step. So that batch effects would be minimized, each experiment stained and sorted samples in pairs, pairing one healthy donor with one patient. The High Capacity cDNA Reverse Transcription Kit was used to reverse transcribe all of the isolated RNA, meaning that expressed TCRB transcripts were what got sequenced. Naive, central memory and regulatory T cell samples underwent deep immunoSEQ sequencing, averaging around 3.6 million total reads per sample. After sorted cells were lysed in RLT buffer, RNA was extracted with DNase-treated RNeasy Micro or Mini kits, with the choice depending on cell number. Each cell subset was processed on its own to prevent cross-contamination, while patient and healthy donor samples were processed together. The immunoSEQ multiplex PCR was used to amplify TCRB sequences from cDNA, generating 87-bp fragments that spanned the CDR3 region. Amplicons were sequenced on the Illumina HiSeq platform. In the paper's pipeline: Synthetic template baselines were used to correct PCR bias computationally, reads within Hamming distance 2 were collapsed together, and singletons that could not be merged were discarded. Reads were aligned to IMGT to assign V, D and J genes, CDR3 length, and insertions or deletions at six rearrangement sites. Within each subset, clonotype counts were normalized to sorted cell number, after which true diversity and Gini coefficients were computed with the tcR R package. The overlap coefficient, calculated on TCRB nucleotide sequences, was used to quantify repertoire sharing. As stored in TCRdb, this immuneACCESS dataset retains in-frame rearrangements with V and J assigned. A fraction of the clones does not appear; measured against another copy, unresolved V genes explain less than half of the discrepancy, and the remainder lacks a known reason. Clone size and V and J calls were adopted from that table, with D and trimming inferred from the DNA. The sample table lists 130,000 or so clones, 16% of them with a count of one. The ten largest clones represent about 2.5% of the sample.

The paper as a whole reports these results and caveats: Naive, central memory and regulatory TCRB repertoires appeared more similar among patients than among healthy donors. A moderate but significant shortening of TCRB CDR3 length was observed in type 1 diabetes patients in all four CD4+ subsets. HLA sub-analyses involved small numbers of individuals, so any influence of HLA type on TCRB rearrangement remained unresolved. At VDJ recombination sites, patients with type 1 diabetes made fewer insertions and deleted more nucleotides, a pattern implying thymic rearrangement abnormalities. Because cDNA was sequenced instead of genomic DNA, highly expressing activated cells could be over-represented, though the groups showed no difference in activation or CD3 levels. Shorter templates might be favored by PCR, yet because patient and control samples were amplified and corrected together, any such skew would affect both groups equally.

At the junction V is shortened by 5 bases and J by 4 bases; bases outside the gene matches: 5. According to the germline V gene, CDR1 reads LGHNA and CDR2 reads YSLEER. The CDR3, cysteine through phenylalanine, is 15 amino acids long. CDR3 DNA is the only sequence kept; it has 45 bases, read in frame from the first base. This clone was detected only a few times. What this receptor recognizes is not known. No base quality values were provided; no much bigger clone lies one nucleotide off. Input material: central memory CD4+ T cells from blood. The sequence was obtained from a man in his thirties or forties with type 1 diabetes. Rearrangement joined TRBV4-3 to TRBJ1-6, with 7 junctional bases fitting TRBD1. The CDR3 corresponds to CASSLGTEYNSPLHF. The nucleotide sequence is TGCGCCAGCAGCTTAGGGACAGAGTATAATTCACCCCTCCACTTT.